This is a list of T cell receptor beta chains from one sample in a study of monozygotic twins with inflammatory bowel disease. Each CDR3 protein gets one entry in TCRdb, which reprocessed the 5' RACE reads and gives no DNA. This table lists about 440,000 distinct CDR3 sequences. Material: blood. These receptor sequences come from a human donor with ulcerative colitis or Crohn's disease, or a healthy co-twin of an affected twin (not recorded which). Each CDR3 is given with its conserved first and last residue.

CDR3aa: CASSRGVSYGYTF
v_gene: TRBV13
j_gene: TRBJ1-2

CDR3aa: CASSLWTAATGEAFF
v_gene: TRBV5-1
j_gene: TRBJ1-1

CDR3aa: CASSPTERLNEQFF
v_gene: TRBV18
j_gene: TRBJ2-1

CDR3aa: CASSYSNRPQVNTEAFF
v_gene: TRBV6-5
j_gene: TRBJ1-1

CDR3aa: CASSEGTGKGIQYF
v_gene: TRBV7-9
j_gene: TRBJ2-4

CDR3aa: CASSVEVGVEQFF
v_gene: TRBV5-1
j_gene: TRBJ2-1

CDR3aa: CASSLTTVTEAFF
v_gene: TRBV12-3/TRBV12-4
j_gene: TRBJ1-1

CDR3aa: CASTQTAYLEKLFF
v_gene: TRBV6-1
j_gene: TRBJ1-4

CDR3aa: CASSLGGTGPPYEQYF
v_gene: TRBV7-6
j_gene: TRBJ2-7

CDR3aa: CSVEFGTRETYEQYF
v_gene: TRBV29-1
j_gene: TRBJ2-7

CDR3aa: CSARLAWQETQYF
v_gene: TRBV20-1
j_gene: TRBJ2-5

CDR3aa: CSARGTSGRSSYEQYF
v_gene: TRBV20-1
j_gene: TRBJ2-7

CDR3aa: CATETTATGRTEAFF
v_gene: TRBV24-1
j_gene: TRBJ1-1

CDR3aa: CASSLYQLERETQYF
v_gene: TRBV28
j_gene: TRBJ2-5

CDR3aa: CASSPGRYSNQPQHF
v_gene: TRBV18
j_gene: TRBJ1-5

CDR3aa: CATSGSTQGAYNEQFF
v_gene: TRBV24-1
j_gene: TRBJ2-1

CDR3aa: CASSLALTSAGFYEQYF
v_gene: TRBV5-1
j_gene: TRBJ2-7

CDR3aa: CASSPFDLNYGYTF
v_gene: TRBV7-9
j_gene: TRBJ1-2